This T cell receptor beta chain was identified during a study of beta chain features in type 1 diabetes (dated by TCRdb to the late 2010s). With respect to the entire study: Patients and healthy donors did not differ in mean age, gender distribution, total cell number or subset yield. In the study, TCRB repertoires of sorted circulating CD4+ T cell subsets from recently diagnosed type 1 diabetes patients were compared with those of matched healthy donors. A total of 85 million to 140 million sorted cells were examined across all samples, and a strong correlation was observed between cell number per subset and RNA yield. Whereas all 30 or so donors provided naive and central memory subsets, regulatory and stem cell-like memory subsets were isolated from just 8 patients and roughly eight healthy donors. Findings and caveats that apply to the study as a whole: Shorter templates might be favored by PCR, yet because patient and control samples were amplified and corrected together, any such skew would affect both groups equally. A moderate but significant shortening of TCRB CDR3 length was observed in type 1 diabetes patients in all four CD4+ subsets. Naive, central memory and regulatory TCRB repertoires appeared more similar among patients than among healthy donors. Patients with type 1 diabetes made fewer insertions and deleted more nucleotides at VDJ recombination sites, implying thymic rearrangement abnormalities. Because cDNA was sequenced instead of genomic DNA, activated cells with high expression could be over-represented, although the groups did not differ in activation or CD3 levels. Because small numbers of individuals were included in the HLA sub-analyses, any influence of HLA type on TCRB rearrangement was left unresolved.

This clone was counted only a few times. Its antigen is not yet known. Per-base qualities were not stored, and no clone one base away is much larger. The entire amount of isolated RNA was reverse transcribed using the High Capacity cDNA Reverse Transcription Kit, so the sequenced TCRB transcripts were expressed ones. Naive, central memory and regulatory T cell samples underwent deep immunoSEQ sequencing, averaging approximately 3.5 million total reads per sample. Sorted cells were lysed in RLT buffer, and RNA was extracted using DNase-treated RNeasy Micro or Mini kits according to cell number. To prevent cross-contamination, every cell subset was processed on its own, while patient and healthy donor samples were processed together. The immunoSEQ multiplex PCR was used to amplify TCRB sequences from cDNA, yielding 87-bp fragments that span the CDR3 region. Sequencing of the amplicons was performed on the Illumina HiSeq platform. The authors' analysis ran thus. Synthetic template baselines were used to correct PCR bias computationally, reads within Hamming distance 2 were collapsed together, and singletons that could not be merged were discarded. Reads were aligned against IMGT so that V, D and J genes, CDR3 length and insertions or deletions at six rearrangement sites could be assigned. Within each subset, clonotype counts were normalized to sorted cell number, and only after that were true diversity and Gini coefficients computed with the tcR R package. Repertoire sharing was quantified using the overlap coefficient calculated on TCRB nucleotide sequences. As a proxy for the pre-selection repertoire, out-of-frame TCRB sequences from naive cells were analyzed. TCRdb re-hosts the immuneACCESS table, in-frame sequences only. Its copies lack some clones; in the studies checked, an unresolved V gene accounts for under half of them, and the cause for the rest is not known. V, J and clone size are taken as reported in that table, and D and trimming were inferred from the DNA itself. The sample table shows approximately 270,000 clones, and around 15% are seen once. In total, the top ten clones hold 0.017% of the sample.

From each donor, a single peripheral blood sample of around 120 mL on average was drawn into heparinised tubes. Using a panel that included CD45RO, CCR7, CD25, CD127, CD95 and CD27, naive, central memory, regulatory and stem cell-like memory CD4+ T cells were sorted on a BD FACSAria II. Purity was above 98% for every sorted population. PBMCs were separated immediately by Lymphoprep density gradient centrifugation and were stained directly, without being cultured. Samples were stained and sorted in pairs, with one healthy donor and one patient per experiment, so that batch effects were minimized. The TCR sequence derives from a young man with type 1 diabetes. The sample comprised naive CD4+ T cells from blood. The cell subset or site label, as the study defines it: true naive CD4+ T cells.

This receptor carries the CDR3 CASNGVLAKNIQYF. The base sequence is TGTGCCAGCAATGGAGTGTTAGCCAAAAACATTCAGTACTTC. Recombination connected TRBV2 to TRBJ2-4, with no reliable assignment of the D segment. Looking up the germline V gene yields CDR1 SNHLY and CDR2 FYNNEI. The junction carries 10 bases between V and J, which are trimmed by 7 bases and 0 bases respectively. The cysteine opens and the phenylalanine closes a CDR3 of 14 amino acids. Kept here is only the CDR3 DNA, which spans 42 bases and is read in frame from base 1.